This T cell receptor beta chain was identified in a study of CD4 T cells in relation to SARS-CoV-2 and coronaviruses. Across the whole study: Convalescent patients were eight or nine males and 4 females; two were Hispanic. The HLA restriction of the shared crossreactive spike epitopes was mapped.

The germline CDR1 and CDR2 sequences are SGHTA and FQGNSA. CDR3 length: 15 residues. The V segment lost 6 bases and the J segment 3 bases; nucleotides outside the gene matches: 6. Only a few counts were recorded for this clone. Data came from immunoSEQ multiplex PCR; TCRdb stores just in-frame clones and leaves some out. Found here are 35,000 to 40,000 clones, around 87% of them singletons; the top ten hold approximately 8.8%. The chain uses TRBV7-2 and TRBJ1-3; 9 nucleotides match TRBD1. This sequence originates from an adult with COVID-19. Sample: memory CD4+ T cells from PBMCs. CDR3 nucleotides: TGTGCCAGCAGACGAACAGGGGGCGGTGGAAACACCATATATTTT. This codes for CASRRTGGGGNTIYF.